The 29 T cell receptor beta chains listed next were all sequenced from one sample in a study of vaccination effects on CD4 cells after COVID-19. Profiling relied on immunoSEQ multiplex PCR, and the TCRdb table lists in-frame clones only, not all of them. Among some 60,000 clones listed, roughly three quarters were seen once. These TCRs are of unknown antigen specificity. Under the ViraFEST assay, PBMC were stimulated with viral peptide pools so that antigen-specific CD4+ T cells expanded. Sequencing was performed afterwards. Culture lasted about 10 days before CD4+ T cell isolation. Among the vaccine recipients, none had a prior SARS-CoV-2 infection, and nucleocapsid antibodies were negative. This material consisted of CD4+ T cells from PBMCs cultured with HCoV-NL63 spike peptides, taken before COVID-19 vaccination. Every receptor here comes from a human donor who received a COVID-19 vaccine.

The J gene is TRBJ2-6, the V gene TRBV4-1; unclear D gene. The CDR3 has 18 amino acids. Germline V gene sequence: CDR1 MGHRA, CDR2 YSYEKL. Trimming stripped 1 base from V and 1 base from J, with 14 bases between. The CDR3 DNA sequence: TGCGCCAGCAGCCAAGCGACAAGGGCTCTTTCTGGGGCCAACGTCCTGACTTTC. As protein: CASSQATRALSGANVLTF.

The chain uses TRBV9 and TRBJ1-5; D is unclear. Trimming left V 0 bases short and J 9 bases short, with 10 bases between. The CDR3 consists of 13 residues. The germline V gene encodes CDR1 SGDLS and CDR2 YYNGEE. The DNA for the CDR3 is TGTGCCAGCAGCGTAGGCCCCCAACCGCCCCAGCATTTT. Its translation: CASSVGPQPPQHF.

The rearrangement joins TRBV7-9 to TRBJ2-1; TRBD2 agrees at 9 bases. Looked up from germline, CDR1 is SEHNR and CDR2 is FQNEAQ (reference sequence). J was trimmed by 0 bases and V by 4 bases; bases with no gene match: 10. CDR3 length: 18 amino acids. Here the CDR3 DNA reads TGTGCCAGCAGCTGGGAGGCTAGCGGGGCGAGCTCCTACAATGAGCAGTTCTTC. Its translation: CASSWEASGASSYNEQFF.

The chain couples TRBV7-3 to TRBJ2-1, with 8 bases identical to TRBD2. Trimming at V came to 5 bases and at J to 2 bases, leaving 5 bases not matched to a gene. In germline, CDR1 is SGHTA, CDR2 FQGTGA. This CDR3 has 15 amino acids. CDR3 loop: CASSLSGGTYNEQFF. The CDR3 nucleotides read TGTGCCAGCAGCCTAAGCGGGGGTACCTACAATGAGCAGTTCTTC.

The chain uses TRBV10-3 and TRBJ1-2; TRBD1 is a possible D gene (5 bases). The CDR3 is 14 residues long. The V gene lost 2 bases and the J gene lost 8 bases, with 15 bases spanning the gap. Germline V gene lookup returns CDR1 ENHRY and CDR2 SYGVKD. In DNA, the CDR3 is TGTGCCATCAGTGAGCCGACAGCAATCTCGGGCTACACCTTC. Translated, it gives CAISEPTAISGYTF.

The rearrangement joins TRBV9 to TRBJ1-3; D possibly corresponds to TRBD1 (6 bases). CDR1 and CDR2 from the germline V gene are SGDLS and YYNGEE. V lost 4 bases to trimming and J lost 0 bases, with 23 bases between them. CDR3 length: 19 residues. CDR3 sequence reads: CASSYRGGGQPYSGNTIYF. In DNA form, the CDR3 reads TGTGCCAGCAGCTACCGAGGCGGGGGACAACCTTACTCTGGAAACACCATATATTTT.

The chain carries TRBV5-1 and TRBJ2-1, with D tentatively TRBD1 (5 bases). Germline V lookup: CDR1 SGHRS, CDR2 YFSETQ. Trimming cost V 5 bases and J 8 bases, with 14 bases left between them. This CDR3 comprises 13 residues. CDR3 coding DNA: TGCGCCAGCAGTCGTCAGGGATACGATGAGCAGTTCTTC. Encoded protein: CASSRQGYDEQFF.

The chain recombines TRBV5-6 with TRBJ1-4; D gene ambiguous. Germline V CDR1 and CDR2: SGHDT, YYEEEE. V shed 4 bases and J shed 4 bases, with 8 bases lying between them. CDR3 length equals 13 residues. CDR3 nucleotides: TGTGCCAGCAGCGGACCCATTAATGAAAAACTGTTTTTT. This translates into CASSGPINEKLFF.

The table lists this clone with a few counts. The chain couples TRBV7-3 to TRBJ1-2; 7 bases are a match to TRBD1. CDR3 length equals 13 residues. The trim removed 5 bases at V and 8 bases at J, leaving 8 bases unmatched. The germline V gene encodes CDR1 SGHTA and CDR2 FQGTGA. CDR3 loop: CASSATTGSGYTF. The CDR3 DNA is TGTGCCAGCAGCGCAACGACAGGGAGCGGCTACACCTTC.

This clone came up a few times. The chain has TRBV13 and TRBJ1-2; D is possibly TRBD1 (5 bases). CDR1 is PRHDT and CDR2 is FYEKMQ in the germline V gene (reference sequence). The CDR3 sequence is 16 residues long. With 0 bases removed from V and 7 bases from J, the gap between germline ends came to 18 bases. The CDR3 here is CASSLGRERRGFGYTF. CDR3 DNA sequence: TGTGCCAGCAGCTTAGGCCGGGAAAGGAGGGGCTTTGGCTACACCTTC.

V usage is TRBV5-4 and J usage is TRBJ2-5; D perhaps matches TRBD2 (6 bases). From germline, CDR1 is SGHNT and CDR2 YYREEE (reference sequence). CDR3 length equals 17 residues. Trimming cost V 3 bases and J 2 bases, with 20 bases left between them. The CDR3 sequence is CASSSIADQGVQETQYF. The CDR3 DNA follows: TGTGCCAGCAGCTCGATAGCGGATCAGGGCGTACAAGAGACCCAGTACTTC. Based on the CDR3 plus reference TRBV5-4 and TRBJ2-5, the full variable domain is ETGVTQSPTHLIKTRGQQVTLRCSSQSGHNTVSWYQQALGQGPQFIFQYYREEENGRGNFPPRFSGLQFPNYSSELNVNALELDDSALYLCASSSIADQGVQETQYFGPGTRLLVL.

V usage is TRBV11-2 and J usage is TRBJ2-3; 9 bases fit TRBD2. The CDR3 has 17 residues. Germline trimming cut 6 bases from V and 0 bases from J; bases unmatched to any gene: 10. Germline CDR1 SGHAT, CDR2 FQNNGV. CDR3 amino acids: CASSLLSGGTSTDTQYF. As DNA, the CDR3 is TGTGCCAGCAGTTTACTAAGCGGGGGGACTAGCACAGATACGCAGTATTTT.

The sample holds one count of this clone. This chain joins TRBV5-1 and TRBJ1-2, with D tentatively TRBD1 (5 bases). In germline, CDR1 is SGHRS, CDR2 YFSETQ. V was pared by 0 bases and J by 2 bases, with 14 bases between. The length of the CDR3 is 16 residues. The CDR3 DNA reads as TGCGCCAGCAGCTTGGACAGGAGAGCACTCAACTATGGCTACACCTTC. It specifies CASSLDRRALNYGYTF.

The chain is built from TRBV13 and TRBJ1-6, with a weak D call TRBD1 (5 bases). The CDR3 contains 16 residues. V was shortened by 5 bases and J by 7 bases, with 18 bases between the two germline ends. CDR1 is PRHDT, CDR2 FYEKMQ, per germline (reference sequence). CDR3 sequence (DNA): TGTGCCAGCAGCCGGGGGGACTCAGGCACGAATTCACCCCTCCACTTT. This encodes CASSRGDSGTNSPLHF.

This clone was picked up a small number of times. This rearrangement joins TRBV5-1 to TRBJ2-2; D may be TRBD1 or TRBD2 (5 bases each). CDR1 is SGHRS, CDR2 YFSETQ, per germline. The CDR3 is 14 residues long. V was clipped by 5 bases and J by 8 bases, with 16 bases between them. CDR3 residues: CASRYGTGEGELFF. DNA for the CDR3: TGCGCCAGCAGATACGGGACGGGCGAGGGGGAGCTGTTTTTT.

V gene TRBV30 combines with J gene TRBJ1-2; no firm D call. Trimming took 2 bases from V and 13 from J, leaving 14 bases between them. Germline CDR1 GTSNPN, CDR2 SVGIG (reference sequence). CDR3 size: 11 residues. The CDR3 DNA reads TGTGCCTGGAGTACTACCCCGGTCCCCACCTTC. Translating gives CAWSTTPVPTF.

The rearrangement links TRBV18 to TRBJ2-1; 8 bases line up with TRBD2. CDR3 size: 15 residues. CDR1 KGHSH and CDR2 LQKENI come from the germline V gene. J lost 2 bases, V lost 0 bases, and 0 bases had no gene match. CDR3 region: CASSPPRGAYNEQFF. CDR3 bases: TGTGCCAGCTCACCACCGCGGGGGGCCTACAATGAGCAGTTCTTC.

The rearrangement joins TRBV5-1 to TRBJ2-7, with D possibly TRBD1 on 8 matching bases. CDR1 and CDR2 (germline): SGHRS, YFSETQ. This CDR3 contains 14 residues. The V and J ends lost 4 bases and 4 bases respectively, with 15 bases between them. The CDR3 DNA is TGCGCCAGCAGCCCATTACAGGGGGGGTACGAGCAGTACGTC. Translating gives CASSPLQGGYEQYV.

This rearrangement joins TRBV24-1 to TRBJ1-2, with a tentative D call TRBD1 (5 bases). Per germline, CDR1 KGHDR and CDR2 SFDVKD. Trimming removed 2 bases from V and 7 bases from J, with 19 bases in between. This CDR3 region has 16 residues. This CDR3 is CATSDSTRDGAGGYTF. Written as DNA, the CDR3 is TGTGCCACCAGTGATTCTACCAGGGACGGGGCGGGTGGCTACACCTTC.

V and J are TRBV20-1 and TRBJ1-1; no reliable D call. V was shortened by 3 bases and J by 5 bases, with 7 bases between the two germline ends. The germline CDR1 and CDR2 sequences are DFQATT and SNEGSKA (reference sequence). The CDR3 is 11 residues long. CDR3 loop: CSARAGTEAFF. The CDR3 region has the DNA TGCAGTGCTAGGGCTGGGACTGAAGCTTTCTTT.

This chain joins TRBV12-5 and TRBJ2-6; TRBD1 agrees at 10 bases. The V gene end was trimmed by 1 base and the J gene end by 2 bases; junction bases not matched to a gene: 14. CDR3 length: 21 amino acids. Germline lookup yields CDR1 LGHNT and CDR2 FRNRAP. The CDR3 loop is CASGLAARWTGGNAGANVLTF. DNA of the CDR3: TGTGCTAGTGGTTTGGCAGCTCGATGGACAGGGGGGAACGCTGGGGCCAACGTCCTGACTTTC. Using reference TRBV12-5 and TRBJ2-6 for the parts outside the CDR3, the full variable domain is DARVTQTPRHKVTEMGQEVTMRCQPILGHNTVFWYRQTMMQGLELLAYFRNRAPLDDSGMPKDRFSAEMPDATLATLKIQPSEPRDSAVYFCASGLAARWTGGNAGANVLTFGAGSRLTVL.

V and J are TRBV19 and TRBJ2-3; 7 bases agree with TRBD1. Germline CDR1 LNHDA, CDR2 SQIVND (reference sequence). The trim removed 5 bases at V and 5 bases at J, leaving 7 bases unmatched. The CDR3 extends over 14 amino acids. CDR3 in DNA: TGTGCCAGTAGTTGGACAGGAGCGGTAGATACGCAGTATTTT. Amino acids: CASSWTGAVDTQYF.

V is TRBV6-5 and J is TRBJ1-1; TRBD1 matches 9 bases. The CDR3 is 14 amino acids. CDR1 MNHEY and CDR2 SVGAGI come from the germline V gene. V shed 6 bases, J shed 6 bases, and the junction held 8 bases outside the gene matches. The CDR3 nucleotides read TGTGCCAGCAGCCCCCGGGACAGGGTGGCTGAAGCTTTCTTT. Protein product: CASSPRDRVAEAFF.

The rearrangement joins TRBV7-6 to TRBJ2-3; D unclear. Trimming stripped 5 bases from V and 3 bases from J, with 15 bases between. CDR1 SGHVS and CDR2 FNYEAQ come from the germline V gene. The CDR3 is made up of 15 amino acids. The CDR3 DNA reads TGTGCCAGCAGCCCCAATGCACAGACGACAGATACGCAGTATTTT. Translating gives CASSPNAQTTDTQYF.

This chain links TRBV4-3 with TRBJ1-3; D is ambiguous. The CDR3 length is 15 residues. Trimming pared 4 bases from V and 2 bases from J, leaving 12 bases between. CDR1 is LGHNA, CDR2 YSLEER, per germline. The CDR3 DNA reads TGCGCCAGCAGCCTAGTGCTAGGCGCTGGAAACACCATATATTTT. Protein product: CASSLVLGAGNTIYF.

This clone was observed a handful of times. The chain joins TRBV6-5 to TRBJ1-5; a weak D match, TRBD1 (6 bases). Trimming removed 9 bases from V and 4 bases from J, with 19 bases in between. The CDR3 runs to 15 residues. Germline CDR1 and CDR2: MNHEY and SVGAGI. CDR3 sequence: CASGLPGQPNQPQHF. CDR3 DNA: TGTGCCAGTGGCTTACCGGGACAACCTAATCAGCCCCAGCATTTT.

This chain connects TRBV5-4 to TRBJ2-7; no clear D. The CDR3 covers 13 residues. Germline V lookup: CDR1 SGHNT, CDR2 YYREEE (reference sequence). Trimming shortened V by 3 bases and J by 0 bases, and 7 bases separated the two germline ends. Here the CDR3 reads CASSSWSSYEQYV. The CDR3 nucleotides are TGTGCCAGCAGCTCCTGGAGCTCCTACGAGCAGTACGTC.

This clone was seen more than once but under ten times. The chain uses TRBV10-2 and TRBJ2-2; D not certain. V dropped 7 bases and J dropped 5 bases, with 17 bases sitting between them. The germline V gene encodes CDR1 WSHSY and CDR2 SAAADI. The CDR3 covers 15 residues. The CDR3 DNA follows: TGCGCCAGCAAGAGAGTGCACGAAACTACCGGGGAGCTGTTTTTT. Translating it yields CASKRVHETTGELFF.

CDR3 sequence (DNA): TGCGCCAGCAGCCAAGATGTCGGAGAGACCCAGTACTTC. This sequence encodes CASSQDVGETQYF. The chain combines TRBV4-1 with TRBJ2-5; D not resolved. The CDR3 is made up of 13 amino acids. Germline V gene data show CDR1 as MGHRA and CDR2 as YSYEKL. V was trimmed by 0 bases and J by 4 bases, leaving 6 bases between them.